This T cell receptor beta chain was identified in a study of human T cells and chemical hapten exposure. Whole-study context: Sensitization involved placing 2% DPC onto a roughly 2 cm by roughly 2 cm region of upper inner arm skin. The upper back received 0.01% DPC by patch testing, with results read at 6 days.

Between the trimmed V and J ends, which lost 8 bases and 0 bases, there was a span of 11 bases. Germline V gene lookup returns CDR1 ENHRY and CDR2 SYGVKD. CDR3 size: 14 residues. Regarding time point: patch test 1, 2 weeks after DPC sensitization. Specified treatment: therapeutic diphenylcyclopropenone sensitization with weekly scalp DPC. Alopecia patients, 18 to 70 years old and DPC-suitable, served as donors. In this sample, this clonotype turned up a few times. Unique molecular identifiers were linked by the library to individual cDNA molecules. Via MiXCR, TCRdb re-called the RACE reads, giving one row per CDR3 protein. The sample gives 370,000 or so distinct CDR3 sequences, 4.8% of which show up once; about 2.2% is in the top ten.

The rearrangement uses TRBV10-3 and TRBJ2-1, with no clear D. The TCR comes from a woman aged 45-59 years with alopecia areata. Some clones in this sample may be carry-over from other donors' samples. The starting material was whole blood, obtained in connection with sensitization to the hapten diphenylcyclopropenone (DPC). The CDR3 nucleotides are TGTGCCATCGGGAAGGTCAGCTCCTACAATGAGCAGTTCTTC. It encodes CAIGKVSSYNEQFF.